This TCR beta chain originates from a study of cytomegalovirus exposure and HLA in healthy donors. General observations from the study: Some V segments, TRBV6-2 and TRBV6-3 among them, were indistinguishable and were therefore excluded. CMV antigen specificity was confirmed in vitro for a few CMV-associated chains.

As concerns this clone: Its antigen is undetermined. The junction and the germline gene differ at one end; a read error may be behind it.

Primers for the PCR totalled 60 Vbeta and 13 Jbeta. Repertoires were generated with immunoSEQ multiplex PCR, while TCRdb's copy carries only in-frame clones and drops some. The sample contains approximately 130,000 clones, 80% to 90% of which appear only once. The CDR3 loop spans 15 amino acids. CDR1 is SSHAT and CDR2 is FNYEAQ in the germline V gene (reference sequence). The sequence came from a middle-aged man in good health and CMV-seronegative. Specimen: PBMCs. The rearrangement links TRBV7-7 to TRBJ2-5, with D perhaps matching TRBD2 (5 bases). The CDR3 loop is CASSPESRQRETQYF. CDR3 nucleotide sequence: TGTGCTAGCAGCCCAGAGAGCAGGCAGCGGGAGACCCAGTACTTC.